A selection of T cell receptor beta chains follows, all from one sample in a study of human T cells and chemical hapten exposure. TCRdb recomputed calls from the RACE reads with MiXCR, one row per CDR3 protein. The table includes 35,000 or so distinct CDR3 sequences, just under 6.5% detected once. The sequenced sample was whole blood, obtained in connection with sensitization to the hapten diphenylcyclopropenone (DPC). The source of these receptors is a woman in her 30s with alopecia areata. Some clones in this sample may be carry-over from other donors' samples. CDR3s include the opening cysteine and the closing phenylalanine or tryptophan. Fields, in order: CDR3 DNA, CDR3 protein, D gene, J gene, clone size, V gene. The D gene is left open where the match is weak. The size entry is marked missing in some rows and otherwise reads once, few, many or a size class.

CDR3 DNA: TGTGCCATCACTGACTCTAGCGCTAGCTCCTACAATGAGCAGTTCTTC
CDR3 protein: CAITDSSASSYNEQFF
D gene: .
J gene: TRBJ2-1
clone size: many
V gene: TRBV10-3

CDR3 DNA: TGTGCCAGCAGTTCGGGACAGGGGACGAACACTGAAGCTTTCTTT
CDR3 protein: CASSSGQGTNTEAFF
D gene: TRBD1
J gene: TRBJ1-1
clone size: .
V gene: TRBV28

CDR3 DNA: TGTGCCAGCAGTGCACGACAGTCCTCGAACACTGAAGCTTTCTTT
CDR3 protein: CASSARQSSNTEAFF
D gene: .
J gene: TRBJ1-1
clone size: many
V gene: TRBV6-6

CDR3 DNA: TGTGCCAGCACCCCGACGTGGAACACCGGGGAGCTGTTTTTT
CDR3 protein: CASTPTWNTGELFF
D gene: .
J gene: TRBJ2-2
clone size: .
V gene: TRBV27

CDR3 DNA: TGCAGCGTTGGGACAGGGGCTTACAATGAGCAGTTCTTC
CDR3 protein: CSVGTGAYNEQFF
D gene: TRBD1
J gene: TRBJ2-1
clone size: few
V gene: TRBV29-1

CDR3 DNA: TGTGCCAGCAGTTTGACCGGGGAGCCCTACGAGCAGTACTTC
CDR3 protein: CASSLTGEPYEQYF
D gene: .
J gene: TRBJ2-7
clone size: few
V gene: TRBV12-3/TRBV12-4

CDR3 DNA: TGCAGCGGCGCAGGGGGCCTCTCCTACAATGAGCAGTTCTTC
CDR3 protein: CSGAGGLSYNEQFF
D gene: TRBD1
J gene: TRBJ2-1
clone size: .
V gene: TRBV29-1

CDR3 DNA: TGTGCCAGCTCACCTCCCGGGACTAGCAGTTACAATGAGCAGTTCTTC
CDR3 protein: CASSPPGTSSYNEQFF
D gene: TRBD2
J gene: TRBJ2-1
clone size: few
V gene: TRBV18

CDR3 DNA: TGCAGTGCCCCGAGGCCCAGGGGACAGCTCTGGGGGTCCTACGAGCAGTACTTC
CDR3 protein: CSAPRPRGQLWGSYEQYF
D gene: TRBD1
J gene: TRBJ2-7
clone size: many
V gene: TRBV20-1

CDR3 DNA: TGTGCCAGCAGCTCCGGGACATTTTCAACTGAAGCTTTCTTT
CDR3 protein: CASSSGTFSTEAFF
D gene: .
J gene: TRBJ1-1
clone size: many
V gene: TRBV12-3/TRBV12-4

CDR3 DNA: TGCGCCATGGACAGCCGGGGAGGTACCTGGGACAACTCACTCGAGCAGTACTTC
CDR3 protein: CAMDSRGGTWDNSLEQYF
D gene: .
J gene: TRBJ2-7
clone size: many
V gene: TRBV23-1

CDR3 DNA: TGTGCCAGCAGCGAGGGGTCACGGGGGGTAGACACTGAAGCTTTCTTT
CDR3 protein: CASSEGSRGVDTEAFF
D gene: .
J gene: TRBJ1-1
clone size: many
V gene: TRBV9

CDR3 DNA: TGTGCCAGCAGCCAAATCCTCACCGGGGAGCTGTTTTTT
CDR3 protein: CASSQILTGELFF
D gene: .
J gene: TRBJ2-2
clone size: many
V gene: TRBV14

CDR3 DNA: TGCGCCAGCAGCTTGCATGGGGAAGAGACCCAGTACTTC
CDR3 protein: CASSLHGEETQYF
D gene: .
J gene: TRBJ2-5
clone size: few
V gene: TRBV5-1

CDR3 DNA: TGTGCCTGGAATCGCCCCTCCACAGATACGCAGTATTTT
CDR3 protein: CAWNRPSTDTQYF
D gene: .
J gene: TRBJ2-3
clone size: few
V gene: TRBV30

CDR3 DNA: TGCAGTGCTAGAGATCGGTCGGACAATGAGCAGTTCTTC
CDR3 protein: CSARDRSDNEQFF
D gene: .
J gene: TRBJ2-1
clone size: many
V gene: TRBV20-1

CDR3 DNA: TGTGCCAGCAGCGCCAGCTATACGCAGTATTTT
CDR3 protein: CASSASYTQYF
D gene: .
J gene: TRBJ2-3
clone size: many
V gene: TRBV4-2

CDR3 DNA: TGTGCCAGCTCACCAGAACGGTACTCTGGAAACACCATATATTTT
CDR3 protein: CASSPERYSGNTIYF
D gene: .
J gene: TRBJ1-3
clone size: .
V gene: TRBV18

CDR3 DNA: TGTGCCATCAGTGAGTCGGGACAGGGTCGAGCGCCTAACTATGGCTACACCTTC
CDR3 protein: CAISESGQGRAPNYGYTF
D gene: TRBD1
J gene: TRBJ1-2
clone size: many
V gene: TRBV10-3

CDR3 DNA: TGCGCCAGCAGCCAAGAGGTGGCGGGGGGAAGGGAGCTGTTTTTT
CDR3 protein: CASSQEVAGGRELFF
D gene: TRBD2
J gene: TRBJ2-2
clone size: few
V gene: TRBV4-3

CDR3 DNA: TGCAGTCGGGCGGGGGATACGGATACGCAGTATTTT
CDR3 protein: CSRAGDTDTQYF
D gene: TRBD2
J gene: TRBJ2-3
clone size: many
V gene: TRBV20-1

CDR3 DNA: TGCGCCAGCAGCCAAATAACCACCAACACCGGGGAGCTGTTTTTT
CDR3 protein: CASSQITTNTGELFF
D gene: .
J gene: TRBJ2-2
clone size: few
V gene: TRBV5-1

CDR3 DNA: TGTGCCAGCGGCTCGGAGCGGGGGTTCGGCACAGATACGCAGTATTTT
CDR3 protein: CASGSERGFGTDTQYF
D gene: TRBD2
J gene: TRBJ2-3
clone size: .
V gene: TRBV13

CDR3 DNA: TGTGCCAGCAGTTTGGGGACAGGGTCCGACGAGCAGTACTTC
CDR3 protein: CASSLGTGSDEQYF
D gene: TRBD1
J gene: TRBJ2-7
clone size: few
V gene: TRBV12-3/TRBV12-4

CDR3 DNA: TGTGCCGCCACAGGGGGACAAGGCTACACCTTC
CDR3 protein: CAATGGQGYTF
D gene: TRBD1
J gene: TRBJ1-2
clone size: many
V gene: TRBV6-5

CDR3 DNA: TGTGCCAGCAGCGCCCGAGACATCCCTAACTATGGCTACACCTTC
CDR3 protein: CASSARDIPNYGYTF
D gene: .
J gene: TRBJ1-2
clone size: many
V gene: TRBV9

CDR3 DNA: TGCGCCAGCAGCTTGTCCCGGACTCCTAACGGGGAGCTGTTTTTT
CDR3 protein: CASSLSRTPNGELFF
D gene: .
J gene: TRBJ2-2
clone size: .
V gene: TRBV5-1

CDR3 DNA: TGTGCCAGCAGTTTAGTGTCTGGGGGCCTGTATACCTTC
CDR3 protein: CASSLVSGGLYTF
D gene: .
J gene: TRBJ1-2
clone size: many
V gene: TRBV12-3/TRBV12-4

CDR3 DNA: TGTGCCAGCAGCAAAGCGGAGGGGAGGGACACTGAAGCTTTCTTT
CDR3 protein: CASSKAEGRDTEAFF
D gene: .
J gene: TRBJ1-1
clone size: .
V gene: TRBV21-1

CDR3 DNA: TGTGCCAGCAGCCCCTCGGGTTTTGGGATCGACAGCTACACCTTC
CDR3 protein: CASSPSGFGIDSYTF
D gene: .
J gene: TRBJ1-2
clone size: many
V gene: TRBV13

CDR3 DNA: TGTGCCAGCAGCTTAGCGGGACCCGGCTACGAGCAGTACTTC
CDR3 protein: CASSLAGPGYEQYF
D gene: .
J gene: TRBJ2-7
clone size: many
V gene: TRBV11-3

CDR3 DNA: TGTGCCAGTGAACCTTCCCGGAGCTCCTATAATTCACCCCTCCACTTT
CDR3 protein: CASEPSRSSYNSPLHF
D gene: .
J gene: TRBJ1-6
clone size: few
V gene: TRBV6-2/TRBV6-3

CDR3 DNA: TGTGCCAGCAGGCCGGGGACTACCGGTGGCTACACCTTC
CDR3 protein: CASRPGTTGGYTF
D gene: .
J gene: TRBJ1-2
clone size: .
V gene: TRBV12-3/TRBV12-4

CDR3 DNA: TGTGCCAGCAGCTTCGGGACTAGCGGGGGGGTTTTCTACGAGCAGTACTTC
CDR3 protein: CASSFGTSGGVFYEQYF
D gene: TRBD2
J gene: TRBJ2-7
clone size: .
V gene: TRBV5-6

CDR3 DNA: TGTGCCAGCAGCGCCCGCCCCACACAGGGGATGATCACAGATACGCAGTATTTT
CDR3 protein: CASSARPTQGMITDTQYF
D gene: TRBD1
J gene: TRBJ2-3
clone size: many
V gene: TRBV7-8

CDR3 DNA: TGTGCCAGCAGCGTAGTGGGACCCGAGGGCGCTGAAGCTTTCTTT
CDR3 protein: CASSVVGPEGAEAFF
D gene: .
J gene: TRBJ1-1
clone size: few
V gene: TRBV9

CDR3 DNA: TGTGCCTGGAGTGGAGAGAGGTTTGGCTACACCTTC
CDR3 protein: CAWSGERFGYTF
D gene: .
J gene: TRBJ1-2
clone size: few
V gene: TRBV30

CDR3 DNA: TGTGCCAGCAGCTCGCCTGGAGGGGGTTCCAAGATAGCTAGCTATGGCTACACCTTC
CDR3 protein: CASSSPGGGSKIASYGYTF
D gene: .
J gene: TRBJ1-2
clone size: many
V gene: TRBV7-2

CDR3 DNA: TGTGCCAGCTCACCTGCGACAGGGGGACCCTACGAGCAGTACTTC
CDR3 protein: CASSPATGGPYEQYF
D gene: TRBD1
J gene: TRBJ2-7
clone size: many
V gene: TRBV18

CDR3 DNA: TGTGCCAGCAGTGGGAGGGGGGGCACTGAGCAGTTCTTC
CDR3 protein: CASSGRGGTEQFF
D gene: .
J gene: TRBJ2-1
clone size: few
V gene: TRBV28

CDR3 DNA: TGCGCCAGCAGCCAGGGACAGGGGAACACTGAAGCTTTCTTT
CDR3 protein: CASSQGQGNTEAFF
D gene: TRBD1
J gene: TRBJ1-1
clone size: few
V gene: TRBV4-3

CDR3 DNA: TGCGCCAGCAGCCAAGATCGGAGGGGGTCGGATGGCTACACCTTC
CDR3 protein: CASSQDRRGSDGYTF
D gene: .
J gene: TRBJ1-2
clone size: many
V gene: TRBV4-3

CDR3 DNA: TGTGCCAGCAGGGGGCTTGTGGAGCGGGGGGGCCTGGGCACAGATACGCAGTATTTT
CDR3 protein: CASRGLVERGGLGTDTQYF
D gene: TRBD2
J gene: TRBJ2-3
clone size: many
V gene: TRBV3-1

CDR3 DNA: TGTGCCAGCAGCTCACAACAGGGGCTCGGTCAGCCCCAGCATTTT
CDR3 protein: CASSSQQGLGQPQHF
D gene: TRBD1
J gene: TRBJ1-5
clone size: .
V gene: TRBV7-2

CDR3 DNA: TGTGCCAGCAGCCCACGGGACAGTCGGTCCGAGCAGTACTTC
CDR3 protein: CASSPRDSRSEQYF
D gene: TRBD1
J gene: TRBJ2-7
clone size: .
V gene: TRBV9

CDR3 DNA: TGTGCCAGCAGCCAGGGGGACAGCCGATACGAGCAGTACTTC
CDR3 protein: CASSQGDSRYEQYF
D gene: TRBD1
J gene: TRBJ2-7
clone size: .
V gene: TRBV6-6

CDR3 DNA: TGCGCCAGCAGCCGGGACGGTGCCTACGAGCAGTACTTC
CDR3 protein: CASSRDGAYEQYF
D gene: .
J gene: TRBJ2-7
clone size: few
V gene: TRBV5-1

CDR3 DNA: TGCAGCGTTGAGACGAGATCGACAGCCCCTCGAAAAGCTTTCTTT
CDR3 protein: CSVETRSTAPRKAFF
D gene: .
J gene: TRBJ1-1
clone size: many
V gene: TRBV29-1

CDR3 DNA: TGCGCCAGCAGCCAAGGGGGGGCCGGCTCCTACAATGAGCAGTTCTTC
CDR3 protein: CASSQGGAGSYNEQFF
D gene: .
J gene: TRBJ2-1
clone size: many
V gene: TRBV4-3

CDR3 DNA: TGTGCCAGCTCACCAGTCGCAGACGGAAAAGATACGCAGTATTTT
CDR3 protein: CASSPVADGKDTQYF
D gene: .
J gene: TRBJ2-3
clone size: many
V gene: TRBV18

CDR3 DNA: TGTGCCAGCAGTGACGGCCTAGCGGGGGCCACAGATACGCAGTATTTT
CDR3 protein: CASSDGLAGATDTQYF
D gene: TRBD2
J gene: TRBJ2-3
clone size: many
V gene: TRBV6-4

CDR3 DNA: TGTGCCAGCAGCTTGTCTCCGTTCGGGGGAGACTATGGCTACACCTTC
CDR3 protein: CASSLSPFGGDYGYTF
D gene: .
J gene: TRBJ1-2
clone size: few
V gene: TRBV5-6

CDR3 DNA: TGTGCCAGCAGTCGGACAGGGGAGCGAGAAAAACTGTTTTTT
CDR3 protein: CASSRTGEREKLFF
D gene: TRBD1
J gene: TRBJ1-4
clone size: .
V gene: TRBV2